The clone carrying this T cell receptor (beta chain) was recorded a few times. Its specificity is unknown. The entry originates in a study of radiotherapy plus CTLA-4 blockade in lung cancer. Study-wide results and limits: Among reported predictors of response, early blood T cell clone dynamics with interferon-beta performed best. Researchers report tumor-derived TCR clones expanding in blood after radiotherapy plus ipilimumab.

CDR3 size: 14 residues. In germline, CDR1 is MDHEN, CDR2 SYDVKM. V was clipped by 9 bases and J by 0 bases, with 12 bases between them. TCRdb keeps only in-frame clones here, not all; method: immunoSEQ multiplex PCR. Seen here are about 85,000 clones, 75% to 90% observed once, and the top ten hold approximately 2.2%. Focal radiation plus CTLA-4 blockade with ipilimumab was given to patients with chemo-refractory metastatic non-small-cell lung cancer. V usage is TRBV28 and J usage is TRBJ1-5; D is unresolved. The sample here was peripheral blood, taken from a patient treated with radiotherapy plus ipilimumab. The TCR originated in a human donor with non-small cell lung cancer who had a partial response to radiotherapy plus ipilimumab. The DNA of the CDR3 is TGTGCCAGTCGACTTGGCAATAGCAATCAGCCCCAGCATTTT. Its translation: CASRLGNSNQPQHF.